This T cell receptor (beta chain) was obtained from a study of spatial heterogeneity in lung cancer. Looking at the study overall: Mean representation of each unique TCR and UMI combination in the raw reads exceeded eight occurrences.

TCRdb called the 5' RACE reads again in MiXCR, with one record for every CDR3 protein. This table has 85,000 to 100,000 distinct CDR3 sequences, roughly 21% appearing once. Between the trimmed V and J ends, which lost 8 bases and 4 bases, there was a span of 11 bases. CDR1 is MNHEY and CDR2 is SVGAGI in the germline V gene. The CDR3 contains 12 residues. Time point indicated: blood at routine non-recurrence follow-up after resection. Whole RNA was taken from tumor, nontumor lung or frozen PBMC; it was then sequenced unsorted. The gene calls are TRBV6-5 and TRBJ1-2, with D perhaps matching TRBD1 (5 bases). This material consisted of PBMCs, taken at follow-up. The receptor was derived from a male donor with early-stage non-small cell lung cancer. The CDR3 DNA is TGTGCCAGCCAAACAGGATCCTATGGCTACACCTTC. It codes for CASQTGSYGYTF.